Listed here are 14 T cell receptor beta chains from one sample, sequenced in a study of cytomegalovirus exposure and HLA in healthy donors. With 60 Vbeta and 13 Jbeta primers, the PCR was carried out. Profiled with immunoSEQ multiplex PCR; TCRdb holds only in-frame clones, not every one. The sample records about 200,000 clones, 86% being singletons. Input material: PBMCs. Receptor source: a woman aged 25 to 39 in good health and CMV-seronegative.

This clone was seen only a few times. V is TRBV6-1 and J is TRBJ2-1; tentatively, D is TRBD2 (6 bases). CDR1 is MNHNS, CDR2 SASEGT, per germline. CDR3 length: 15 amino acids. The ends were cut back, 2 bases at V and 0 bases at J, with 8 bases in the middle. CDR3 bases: TGTGCCAGCAGTGAAATGGGGGGCTCCTACAATGAGCAGTTCTTC. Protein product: CASSEMGGSYNEQFF.

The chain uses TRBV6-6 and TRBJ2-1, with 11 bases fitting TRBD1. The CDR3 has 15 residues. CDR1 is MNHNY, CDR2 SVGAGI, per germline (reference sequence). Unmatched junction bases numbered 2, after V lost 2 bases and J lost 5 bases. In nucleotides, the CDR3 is TGTGCCAGCAGTTACAGGGACAGGGGGAACAATGAGCAGTTCTTC. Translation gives CASSYRDRGNNEQFF.

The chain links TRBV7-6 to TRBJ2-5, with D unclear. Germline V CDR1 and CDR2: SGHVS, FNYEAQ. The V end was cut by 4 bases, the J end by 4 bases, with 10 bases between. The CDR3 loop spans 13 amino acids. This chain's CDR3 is CASSSTPSETQYF. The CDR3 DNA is TGTGCCAGCAGCTCGACACCCTCAGAGACCCAGTACTTC.

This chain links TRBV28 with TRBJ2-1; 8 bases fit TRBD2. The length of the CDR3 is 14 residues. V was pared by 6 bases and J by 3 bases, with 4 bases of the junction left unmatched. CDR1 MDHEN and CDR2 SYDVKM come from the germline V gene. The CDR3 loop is CASRLAGRYNEQFF. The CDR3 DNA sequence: TGTGCCAGCAGGTTAGCGGGACGCTACAATGAGCAGTTCTTC.

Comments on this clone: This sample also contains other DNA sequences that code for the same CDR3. The CDR3 sequence: CASSIGREETQYF. The CDR3 nucleotides read TGTGCCAGTAGTATAGGGCGGGAAGAGACCCAGTACTTC. V and J are TRBV19 and TRBJ2-5; maybe TRBD2 (5 bases). From germline, CDR1 is LNHDA and CDR2 SQIVND (reference sequence). V was pared by 1 base and J by 3 bases, with 6 bases between. This CDR3 comprises 13 residues.

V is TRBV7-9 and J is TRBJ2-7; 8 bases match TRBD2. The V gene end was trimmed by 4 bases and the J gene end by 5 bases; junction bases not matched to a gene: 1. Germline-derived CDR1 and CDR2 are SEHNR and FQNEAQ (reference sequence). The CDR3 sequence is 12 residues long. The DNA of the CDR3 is TGTGCCAGCAGCTGGACTAGCAACGAGCAGTACTTC. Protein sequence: CASSWTSNEQYF.

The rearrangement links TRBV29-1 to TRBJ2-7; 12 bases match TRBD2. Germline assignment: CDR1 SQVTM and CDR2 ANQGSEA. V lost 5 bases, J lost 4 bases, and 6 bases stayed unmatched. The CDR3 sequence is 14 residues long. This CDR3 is CSVQRLAGAYEQYF. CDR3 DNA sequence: TGCAGCGTTCAGAGACTAGCGGGAGCATACGAGCAGTACTTC.

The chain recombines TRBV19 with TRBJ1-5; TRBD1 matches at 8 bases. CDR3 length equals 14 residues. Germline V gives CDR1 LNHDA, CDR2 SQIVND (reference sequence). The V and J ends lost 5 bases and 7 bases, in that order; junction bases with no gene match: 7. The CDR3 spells CASSAQGEGQPQHF. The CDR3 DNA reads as TGTGCCAGTAGTGCACAGGGGGAAGGACAGCCCCAGCATTTT.

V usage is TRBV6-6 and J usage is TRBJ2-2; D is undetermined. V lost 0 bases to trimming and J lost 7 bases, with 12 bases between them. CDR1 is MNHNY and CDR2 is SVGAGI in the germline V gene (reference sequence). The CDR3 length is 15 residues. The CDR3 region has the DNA TGTGCCAGCAGTTACTCGAGGTCAGAAGGCGGGGAGCTGTTTTTT. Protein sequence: CASSYSRSEGGELFF.

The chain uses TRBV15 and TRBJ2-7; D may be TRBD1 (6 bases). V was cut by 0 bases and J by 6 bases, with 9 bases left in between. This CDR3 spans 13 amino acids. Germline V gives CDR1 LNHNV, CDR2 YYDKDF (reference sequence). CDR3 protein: CATSRERGGEQYF. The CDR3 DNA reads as TGTGCCACCAGCAGAGAACGAGGGGGCGAGCAGTACTTC.

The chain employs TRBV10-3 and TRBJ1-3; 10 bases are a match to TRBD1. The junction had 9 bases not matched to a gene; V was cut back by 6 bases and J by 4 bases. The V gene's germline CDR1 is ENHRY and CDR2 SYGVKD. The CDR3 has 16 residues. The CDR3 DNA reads TGTGCCATCAGGGGGACAGGGGACGGTTCAGGAAACACCATATATTTT. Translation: CAIRGTGDGSGNTIYF.

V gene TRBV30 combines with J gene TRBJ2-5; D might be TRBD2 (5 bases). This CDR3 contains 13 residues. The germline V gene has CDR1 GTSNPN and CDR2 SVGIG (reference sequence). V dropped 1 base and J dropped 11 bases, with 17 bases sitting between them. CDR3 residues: CAWSGSRTGEQYF. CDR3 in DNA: TGTGCCTGGAGTGGGTCGAGGACTGGGGAGCAGTACTTC.

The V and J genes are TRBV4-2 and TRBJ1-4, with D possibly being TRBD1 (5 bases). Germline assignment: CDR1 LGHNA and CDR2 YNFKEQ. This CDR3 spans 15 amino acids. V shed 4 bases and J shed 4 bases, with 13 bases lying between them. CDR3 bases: TGTGCCAGCAGCCCTCCTAGGAGGGGTAATGAAAAACTGTTTTTT. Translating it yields CASSPPRRGNEKLFF.

CDR3 protein: CASSSGRTGRYNEQFF. The CDR3 DNA reads TGCGCCAGCAGCTCGGGCAGGACAGGGCGATACAATGAGCAGTTCTTC. The chain is built from TRBV5-1 and TRBJ2-1, with 8 nucleotides matching TRBD1. The CDR3 is made up of 16 amino acids. Germline V CDR1 and CDR2: SGHRS, YFSETQ. V shed 3 bases and J 4 bases; nucleotides not matched to a gene: 9.